One sample yielded the 10 T cell receptor beta chains listed below, sequenced in a study of graft-versus-host responses after intestinal transplantation. Data came from immunoSEQ multiplex PCR; TCRdb stores just in-frame clones and leaves some out. Seen here are some 84,000 clones, about four fifths observed once, and the top ten hold around 0.86%. Their cognate antigens are unknown. Source: unstimulated CD4+ T cells sorted from spleen or lymph node cells, taken before intestinal transplant. Receptors originate from a human donor who received an intestinal transplant.

This rearrangement joins TRBV28 to TRBJ2-7; D ambiguous. The germline gives CDR1 MDHEN, CDR2 SYDVKM. The CDR3 sequence is 12 residues long. V lost 5 bases to trimming and J lost 0 bases, with 5 bases between them. CDR3 nucleotides: TGTGCCAGCAGTGTCCTCTCCTACGAGCAGTACTTC. It is translated as CASSVLSYEQYF.

To note about this clone: Other DNA sequences in the same sample also yield this CDR3. The chain carries TRBV18 and TRBJ1-1; D gene unclear. The CDR3 is made up of 13 amino acids. The germline V and J ends were trimmed by 3 bases and 5 bases, with 10 bases remaining between them. Germline V lookup: CDR1 KGHSH, CDR2 LQKENI. DNA of the CDR3: TGTGCCAGCTCACCGGGCCAGGATACTGAAGCTTTCTTT. Protein product: CASSPGQDTEAFF.

The rearrangement links TRBV7-4 to TRBJ2-1, with TRBD2 matching 10 bases. The CDR3 runs 16 residues. Germline values: CDR1 SGHVT, CDR2 SQSDAQ. Trimming took 6 bases from V and 7 from J; bases not matched to a gene: 12. CDR3 in DNA: TGTGCCAGCAGGCAACTAAGCGGGAGGGTAGGGAATGAGCAGTTCTTC. Amino acids: CASRQLSGRVGNEQFF.

The V gene is TRBV6-5, the J gene TRBJ1-1, with a tentative D call TRBD1 (6 bases). The CDR3 sequence is 13 residues long. In germline, CDR1 is MNHEY, CDR2 SVGAGI. V dropped 5 bases and J dropped 0 bases, with 7 bases sitting between them. The CDR3 coding sequence is TGTGCCAGCAGTCGGACAGTGAACACTGAAGCTTTCTTT. Encoded protein: CASSRTVNTEAFF.

This clone appeared a single time. The chain recombines TRBV5-5 with TRBJ2-7, with 8 bases aligning to TRBD1. Trimming cost V 3 bases and J 4 bases; bases outside gene matches: 12. The CDR3 has 16 amino acids. Germline CDR1 reads SGHKS; CDR2 reads YYEKEE (reference sequence). CDR3 protein: CASSSTWAQGAYEQYF. The CDR3 region has the DNA TGTGCCAGCAGCTCAACCTGGGCTCAGGGGGCTTACGAGCAGTACTTC.

The rearrangement joins TRBV28 to TRBJ2-7; tentative D call: TRBD2 (6 bases). The length of the CDR3 is 12 residues. In germline, CDR1 is MDHEN, CDR2 SYDVKM. Deletions cut 7 bases from V and 4 bases from J, with 11 bases between. The CDR3 DNA reads TGTGCCAGCACTGTGGCGGGGTACGAGCAGTACTTC. This codes for CASTVAGYEQYF.

This clone was seen more than once but under ten times. The V gene is TRBV30, the J gene TRBJ1-1; no definite D call. Trimming cost V 2 bases and J 5 bases, with 12 bases left between them. The germline CDR1 and CDR2 sequences are GTSNPN and SVGIG (reference sequence). This CDR3 has 13 amino acids. The CDR3 region is CAWSLKGGTEAFF. The CDR3 bases are TGTGCCTGGAGTCTAAAGGGAGGAACTGAAGCTTTCTTT.

V usage is TRBV15 and J usage is TRBJ2-3; 9 nucleotides line up with TRBD2. The germline V gene has CDR1 LNHNV and CDR2 YYDKDF (reference sequence). The junction had 2 bases not matched to a gene; V was cut back by 1 base and J by 0 bases. This CDR3 has 16 amino acids. The CDR3, as DNA: TGTGCCACCAGCAGAGGACTAGCGGAGAGCACAGATACGCAGTATTTT. It yields the protein CATSRGLAESTDTQYF.

CDR3 sequence (DNA): TGTGCCATCAGTCCTACAGGGACTAATGAAAAACTGTTTTTT. Protein product: CAISPTGTNEKLFF. This sequence joins TRBV10-3 and TRBJ1-4; D perhaps matches TRBD1 (6 bases). Germline CDR1 and CDR2: ENHRY and SYGVKD. V lost 5 bases to trimming and J lost 2 bases, with 9 bases between them. The CDR3 sequence is 14 residues long.

In its sample, this clone was seen once. V usage is TRBV7-9 and J usage is TRBJ1-1, with D possibly matching TRBD1 (5 bases). CDR1 SEHNR and CDR2 FQNEAQ come from the germline V gene (reference sequence). The CDR3 has 14 residues. V was cut by 1 base and J by 10 bases, with 16 bases left in between. Here the CDR3 reads CASSLEDSAYGAFF. The CDR3 DNA follows: TGTGCCAGCAGCTTAGAAGACAGTGCCTATGGAGCTTTCTTT.